These 5 T cell receptor beta chains were sequenced from one sample in a study of blood T cells in healthy people across ages. The use of a sample-barcoded 5' primer and a J-beta primer mix characterized a second PCR of 7 to 11 cycles. TCRdb ran MiXCR on the 5' RACE reads and lists one entry per CDR3 protein. Of more than 750,000 distinct CDR3 sequences listed, about 29% were seen once; the top ten hold more than 8.5%. These data are also associated with another study on T cells of mothers and their children.

The sample comprised blood. These receptors were collected from a woman between 40 and 55 years old in good health.

There are many counts of this clonotype. The rearrangement uses TRBV7-3 and TRBJ1-1; D unresolved. CDR1 and CDR2 from the germline V gene are SGHTA and FQGTGA. The CDR3 sequence is 13 residues long. V dropped 5 bases and J dropped 4 bases, with 11 bases sitting between them. The CDR3 is CASSPGWGTEAFF. CDR3 in DNA: TGTGCCAGCAGCCCCGGCTGGGGCACTGAAGCTTTCTTT.

This clonotype was recorded many times. The V and J genes are TRBV11-1 and TRBJ2-1; D is perhaps TRBD2 (5 bases). The germline V gene encodes CDR1 SGHAT and CDR2 FQDESV (reference sequence). The V and J ends lost 6 bases and 7 bases respectively, with 10 bases between them. The CDR3 contains 12 residues. DNA for the CDR3: TGTGCCAGCAGGCCACTAGGAAATGAGCAGTTCTTC. As protein: CASRPLGNEQFF.

This clonotype occurred many times. The rearrangement uses TRBV12-3 or TRBV12-4 and TRBJ2-7; D is ambiguous. This CDR3 contains 13 residues. The V end lost 4 bases, the J end lost 2 bases, and 9 bases lay between the germline ends. The CDR3 here is CASSYITPYEQYF. The CDR3 region has the DNA TGTGCCAGCAGTTACATCACCCCCTACGAGCAGTACTTC.

On this clonotype: A much more abundant neighbour one base away suggests this may be a read error. The rearrangement links TRBV20-1 to TRBJ2-6; perhaps TRBD2 as D (6 bases). Germline-derived CDR1 and CDR2 are DFQATT and SNEGSKA (reference sequence). V dropped 5 bases and J dropped 2 bases, with 13 bases sitting between them. The CDR3 spans 15 residues. CDR3 sequence reads: CSAGVGGAGANVLTF. The CDR3 coding sequence is TGCAGTGCTGGAGTCGGAGGGGCTGGGGCCAACGTCCTGACTTTC.

This clonotype showed up just a few times. Written as DNA, the CDR3 is TGTGCCAGCGAGGACTACGAGCAGTACTTC. Its translation is CASEDYEQYF. The genes are TRBV7-2 and TRBJ2-7; no reliable D call. V was shortened by 8 bases and J by 3 bases, with 5 bases between the two germline ends. CDR1 SGHTA and CDR2 FQGNSA come from the germline V gene. CDR3 size: 10 residues.